The 2 T cell receptor beta chains presented below share a single source sample, sequenced in a study of long-term antiretroviral therapy in people with HIV. This was the immunoSEQ v3.0 assay at survey level. Some clones are missing from TCRdb's copy, which holds only in-frame ones; the method was immunoSEQ multiplex PCR. This sample yields 30,000 to 40,000 clones, of which roughly 90% are seen a single time; roughly 3.9% belongs to the top ten. The specimen was unsorted PBMCs, collected just before starting antiretroviral therapy. The receptor source for this set is a young woman with HIV.

This sequence joins TRBV27 and TRBJ2-1; tentatively, D is TRBD1 (5 bases). Trimming removed 2 bases at V and 3 bases at J, with 8 bases between. The germline V gene has CDR1 MNHEY and CDR2 SMNVEV (reference sequence). CDR3 length: 14 amino acids. CDR3 residues: CASSLQGDYNEQFF. CDR3 DNA sequence: TGTGCCAGCAGTTTACAAGGGGACTACAATGAGCAGTTCTTC.

The chain uses TRBV28 and TRBJ2-5, with TRBD2 identical over 7 bases. This CDR3 region has 14 residues. CDR1 and CDR2 (germline): MDHEN, SYDVKM. V was pared by 2 bases and J by 5 bases, with 5 bases of the junction left unmatched. CDR3 coding DNA: TGTGCCAGCAGTTTAGGCGGGCGGGAGGAGACCCAGTACTTC. Protein sequence: CASSLGGREETQYF.